These T cell receptor beta chains were read from a single sample in a study of T cell changes during pregnancy in multiple sclerosis. Sequenced by immunoSEQ multiplex PCR; TCRdb stores in-frame clones only, minus some. The sample has about 92,000 clones, more than 85% seen once; the top ten hold 1.5%. Here the sequenced sample was peripheral blood, taken in the first trimester of pregnancy. These receptor sequences come from a female donor with multiple sclerosis, enrolled in a pregnancy study. Each CDR3 is given with its conserved first and last residue. Each record gives: V gene, J gene, CDR3 protein.

>TRBV5-1|TRBJ2-7
CASSSGLAGGRSYEQYF
>TRBV19|TRBJ2-7
CASNDYRGYEQYF
>TRBV19|TRBJ1-2
CASSPGRGNYGYTF
>TRBV5-6|TRBJ1-2
CASSAFRGDGYTF
>TRBV5-4|TRBJ1-4
CASSLPTGTGRPKLFF
>TRBV7-2|TRBJ2-5
CASSPLAGRHQETQYF
>TRBV19|TRBJ2-3
CASRVTGRSSTDTQYF
>TRBV4-1|TRBJ1-1
CASSGRQGPSTEAFF
>TRBV11-2|TRBJ1-4
CASSPTGVSEKLFF
>TRBV11-3|TRBJ2-1
CASSPRRGNEQFF
>TRBV15|TRBJ2-5
CATSIGGRVQETQYF
>TRBV30|TRBJ2-2
CAWSVNGGNTGELFF
>TRBV10-3|TRBJ2-7
CAISDTVYEQYF
>TRBV2|TRBJ1-2
CASPPGLSYGYTF
>TRBV5-6|TRBJ2-3
CASTPYRGSLPDTQYF
>TRBV4-1|TRBJ1-2
CASSRLTGDLSYTF
>TRBV4-2|TRBJ2-7
CASSRSSEGLREQYF
>TRBV7-9|TRBJ1-1
CASRPGQGPNTEAFF
>TRBV5-6|TRBJ1-5
CASSLVPGQPQHF
>TRBV27|TRBJ2-7
CATQGVWYEQYF
>TRBV7-3|TRBJ1-1
CASSYRGGGTEAFF
>TRBV5-1|TRBJ1-2
CASSPETNYGYTF
>TRBV30|TRBJ1-6
CAWRGRTGANSPLHF
>TRBV14|TRBJ2-1
CASSQDLGGRENYNEQFF
>TRBV27|TRBJ2-7
CASSFATGRSYEQYF
>TRBV5-1|TRBJ2-5
CASRGQGWPARVGETQYF
>TRBV19|TRBJ1-5
CASSPLIGGRSQPQHF
>TRBV21-1|TRBJ2-7
CASSSSLAGFYYEQYF
>TRBV18|TRBJ1-1
CASSPGTGLTEAFF
>TRBV28|TRBJ1-2
CASSPPTGGNYGYTF
>TRBV29-1|TRBJ2-6
CSVVIAGGPGANVLTF
>TRBV7-2|TRBJ2-4
CASSLGGLARLAKNIQYF
>TRBV2|TRBJ1-1
CASRGTGGLEAFF
>TRBV11-2|TRBJ2-7
CASSFGSSYEQYF
>TRBV19|TRBJ2-3
CASSWTSGTDTQYF
>TRBV11-3|TRBJ2-7
CASSLGTDSYEQYF
>TRBV5-1|TRBJ2-5
CASRDSDQETQYF
>TRBV7-9|TRBJ2-1
CASSPSGGSSYNEQFF
>TRBV6-6|TRBJ1-2
CASSPTGGEYGYTF
>TRBV19|TRBJ1-1
CASSLGLGNTEAFF
>TRBV5-1|TRBJ1-2
CASSRDTTHYGYTF
>TRBV19|TRBJ2-1
CASSIVMREYNEQFF
>TRBV29-1|TRBJ2-2
CSAGGSGGGELFF
>TRBV28|TRBJ1-1
CAAGGQLNTEAFF
>TRBV7-9|TRBJ1-2
CASTDPGSNYGYTF